This T cell receptor beta chain was sequenced during a study of OX40 agonist ivuxolimab in advanced cancers. Study conclusions and caveats: Compared with others, partial responders at 0.1-3.0 mg/kg displayed clonal expansion among the lowest. In general, CD8+ T cells held more expanded clones than CD4+ did, on average.

TCRdb's copy holds only in-frame clones and misses some; the assay was immunoSEQ multiplex PCR. In the table there are 40,000 to 55,000 clones, around 92% of which are singletons. Trimming at V came to 6 bases and at J to 0 bases, leaving 2 bases not matched to a gene. This CDR3 has 13 residues. Germline V gives CDR1 SNHLY, CDR2 FYNNEI. A note on this clone: Its antigen remains unknown.

The chain uses TRBV2 and TRBJ2-7, with 7 nucleotides matching TRBD1. The receptor was derived from an adult with an advanced solid tumor such as melanoma, head and neck, liver or kidney cancer. The specimen comprised CD4+ or CD8+ T cells sorted from blood, sampled in a trial of the OX40 agonist ivuxolimab. The CDR3 protein is CASSWTGSYEQYF. The CDR3 DNA reads as TGTGCCAGCAGCTGGACAGGCTCCTACGAGCAGTACTTC.